This TCR beta chain was retrieved from a study of blood T cell repertoires in COVID-19. Original processing methods: Reference gene primer amplification in the assay estimated nucleated cell counts. Profiling relied on immunoSEQ multiplex PCR, and the TCRdb table lists in-frame clones only, not all of them. V and J calls and clone size are those listed in that table; D and trimming were worked out from the DNA. The table records about 68,000 clones, 86% of them present only once. This clone appeared once. The CDR3 is 14 residues long. V lost 5 bases, J lost 0 bases, and 9 bases lay in between. CDR1 is SGHRS, CDR2 YFSETQ, per germline. One Seattle source followed patients from active infection through their disease course.

This TCR was sampled from a man older than 75 with COVID-19, enrolled during active disease. The sample consisted of peripheral blood. The rearrangement joins TRBV5-1 to TRBJ1-3; D may be TRBD1 (5 bases). The CDR3 region is CASSSGGSGNTIYF. In nucleotides, the CDR3 is TGCGCCAGCAGTTCCGGGGGCTCTGGAAACACCATATATTTT.